The T cell receptor (beta chain) described here comes from a study of T cells in Graves' hyperthyroidism and ophthalmopathy. Fresh peripheral blood, under 13 ml, yielded the PBMCs. CDR1 and CDR2 (germline): GTSNPN, SVGIG (reference sequence). CDR3 length: 14 residues. The V and J ends lost 2 bases and 4 bases respectively, with 12 bases between them. This clonotype was found many times. Amplification yielded TCR beta CDR3 regions, with RNA transcripts as the source. Initially, a first-round RT-PCR of the TCR CDR3 employed the HTBI primer set. MiXCR, applied by TCRdb to the multiplex PCR reads, yields one record per CDR3 protein. The sample lists over 450,000 distinct CDR3 sequences; 13% to 15% were seen once.

This sequence was found in a woman between 18 and 30 years old with Graves' hyperthyroidism. This sequence joins TRBV30 and TRBJ1-5; the D is unclear. Specimen: blood. DNA of the CDR3: TGTGCCTGGAGTTCCCGACGGTCAAATCAGCCCCAGCATTTT. Translation gives CAWSSRRSNQPQHF. Supplemented by reference TRBV30 and TRBJ1-5, the full variable domain reads SQTIHQWPATLVQPVGSPLSLECTVEGTSNPNLYWYRQAAGRGLQLLFYSVGIGQISSEVPQNLSASRPQDRQFILSSKKLLLSDSGFYLCAWSSRRSNQPQHFGDGTRLSIL.